One sample yielded the 18 T cell receptor beta chains listed below, sequenced in a study of blood T cell repertoires in COVID-19. TCRdb's table, derived via immunoSEQ multiplex PCR, lists solely in-frame clones and lacks some. The sample lists 250,000 to 350,000 clones, 70% to 90% seen once, with about 4.1% in the top ten. Material: PBMCs or T cells enriched from blood (not recorded which). These receptors originate from a woman younger than 45 who had recovered from COVID-19.

CDR3: CASSLARSGGYTF. In DNA, the CDR3 is TGTGCCAGCAGCTTAGCGAGGTCCGGTGGCTACACCTTC. The chain recombines TRBV7-9 with TRBJ1-2; D uncertain. This CDR3 contains 13 residues. V gave up 0 bases and J gave up 7 bases, with 9 bases separating them. Germline assignment: CDR1 SEHNR and CDR2 FQNEAQ (reference sequence).

This clone was recorded only once. The genes are TRBV9 and TRBJ2-3; 8 positions match TRBD2. CDR3 length equals 15 residues. V lost 3 bases and J lost 6; bases outside the gene matches: 9. From germline, CDR1 is SGDLS and CDR2 YYNGEE. CDR3 loop: CASSDGRGGLDTQYF. Written as DNA, the CDR3 is TGTGCCAGCAGCGACGGGAGGGGAGGATTGGATACGCAGTATTTT.

The V gene is TRBV7-3, the J gene TRBJ2-1; maybe TRBD2 (7 bases). Germline-derived CDR1 and CDR2 are SGHTA and FQGTGA. Trimming took 5 bases from V and 9 from J, leaving 11 bases between them. The CDR3 consists of 12 residues. The CDR3 loop reads CASSPGEGEQFF. CDR3 DNA sequence: TGTGCCAGCAGCCCAGGGGAGGGTGAGCAGTTCTTC. Looking up the rest from reference TRBV7-3 and TRBJ2-1 gives the full variable domain: GAGVSQTPSNKVTEKGKYVELRCDPISGHTALYWYRQSLGQGPEFLIYFQGTGAADDSGLPNDRFFAVRPEGSVSTLKIQRTERGDSAVYLCASSPGEGEQFFGPGTRLTVL.

The chain couples TRBV6-5 to TRBJ2-1; possible D gene TRBD2, 5 bases. Trimming took off 2 bases at V and 2 bases at J, with 7 bases between the two ends. The length of the CDR3 is 14 residues. Per the germline V gene, CDR1 is MNHEY and CDR2 is SVGAGI. DNA for the CDR3: TGTGCCAGCAGTTACCCCGGGGCCTACAATGAGCAGTTCTTC. Translated, it gives CASSYPGAYNEQFF.

Here the CDR3 reads CASRARTGNQPQHF. In DNA form, the CDR3 reads TGTGCCAGCAGAGCGAGGACAGGAAATCAGCCCCAGCATTTT. The chain recombines TRBV2 with TRBJ1-5; the match to TRBD1 covers 7 bases. The CDR3 extends over 14 amino acids. Trimming removed 6 bases from V and 4 bases from J; junction bases left unmatched: 6. The germline gives CDR1 SNHLY, CDR2 FYNNEI.

This chain uses TRBV2 with TRBJ2-3; TRBD2 is a possible D gene (6 bases). This CDR3 comprises 14 residues. V shed 7 bases and J shed 2 bases, with 13 bases lying between them. The germline V gene encodes CDR1 SNHLY and CDR2 FYNNEI. The chain's CDR3 is CASNRGTNTDTQYF. The DNA for the CDR3 is TGTGCCAGCAACCGGGGGACCAACACAGATACGCAGTATTTT.

The chain recombines TRBV7-8 with TRBJ2-2, with D hard to call. The CDR3 extends over 12 amino acids. Germline CDR1 SGHVS, CDR2 FQNEAQ. The V end lost 6 bases, the J end lost 7 bases, and 9 bases lay between the germline ends. The CDR3 here is CASSPFVGELFF. Here the CDR3 DNA reads TGTGCCAGCAGTCCATTTGTCGGGGAGCTGTTTTTT.

The chain links TRBV10-3 to TRBJ2-4; D unresolved. CDR1 is ENHRY and CDR2 is SYGVKD in the germline V gene. This CDR3 has 15 amino acids. The V end lost 3 bases, the J end lost 5 bases, and 14 bases lay between the germline ends. Here the CDR3 DNA reads TGTGCCATCAGTGACACCCGCACCCCAGAAAACATTCAGTACTTC. This codes for CAISDTRTPENIQYF.

This chain connects TRBV7-2 to TRBJ1-6, with a weak D call TRBD1 (6 bases). The CDR3 extends over 16 amino acids. Per the germline V gene, CDR1 is SGHTA and CDR2 is FQGNSA. Trimming removed 1 base from V and 7 bases from J, with 14 bases in between. Here the CDR3 DNA reads TGTGCCAGCAGCTTAGTCTCCCCAGGGGAAAATTCACCCCTCCACTTT. Protein sequence: CASSLVSPGENSPLHF.

The chain recombines TRBV28 with TRBJ1-2; no reliable D call. Germline assignment: CDR1 MDHEN and CDR2 SYDVKM. V lost 2 bases and J 1 base, leaving 11 bases between the germline ends. This CDR3 is 15 amino acids long. CDR3 sequence reads: CASSLGGVLNYGYTF. The CDR3 DNA is TGTGCCAGCAGTTTAGGAGGAGTCCTTAACTATGGCTACACCTTC.

This clone was counted only a few times. The CDR3 region is CASSSGGRTATNEKLFF. CDR3 sequence (DNA): TGCGCCAGCAGCTCTGGGGGCAGAACCGCAACTAATGAAAAACTGTTTTTT. The chain is built from TRBV5-1 and TRBJ1-4, with D perhaps matching TRBD1 (6 bases). The CDR3 consists of 17 residues. Looked up from germline, CDR1 is SGHRS and CDR2 is YFSETQ. Trimming left V 3 bases short and J 0 bases short, with 15 bases between.

This chain links TRBV19 with TRBJ1-1; no reliable D call. V was clipped by 4 bases and J by 0 bases, with 12 bases between them. The CDR3 loop spans 15 amino acids. Germline V CDR1 and CDR2: LNHDA, SQIVND (reference sequence). The CDR3 is CASSTFGGLNTEAFF. DNA for the CDR3: TGTGCCAGTAGTACCTTTGGAGGATTGAACACTGAAGCTTTCTTT.

This chain links TRBV20-1 with TRBJ1-2, with 7 bases that match TRBD1. The germline V gene has CDR1 DFQATT and CDR2 SNEGSKA (reference sequence). With 5 bases clipped from V and 3 bases from J, the junction kept 0 bases outside the gene matches. This CDR3 is 11 amino acids long. CDR3 nucleotides: TGCAGTGCTCAGGGGGACTATGGCTACACCTTC. Translated: CSAQGDYGYTF.

V is TRBV6-1 and J is TRBJ1-4, with D tentatively TRBD1 (5 bases). V lost 1 base to trimming and J lost 5 bases, with 11 bases between them. CDR1 and CDR2 (germline): MNHNS, SASEGT. This CDR3 has 15 amino acids. CDR3 bases: TGTGCCAGCAGTGAAGTAAGGGGCAGGAATGAAAAACTGTTTTTT. This encodes CASSEVRGRNEKLFF.

The gene calls are TRBV5-4 and TRBJ2-7; a possible D gene is TRBD2 (6 bases). CDR1 SGHNT and CDR2 YYREEE come from the germline V gene (reference sequence). The ends were cut back, 2 bases at V and 1 base at J, with 7 bases in the middle. This CDR3 comprises 13 residues. The DNA of the CDR3 is TGTGCCAGCAGCTTCCGGGGGTCCTACGAGCAGTACTTC. Translated: CASSFRGSYEQYF.

The table lists this clone with a count of one. The chain joins TRBV11-2 to TRBJ2-3; 11 bases map to TRBD2. The ends lost 1 base at V and 1 base at J; junction bases unmatched: 4. CDR1 and CDR2 from the germline V gene are SGHAT and FQNNGV. This CDR3 is built from 17 residues. This CDR3 is CASSLGLSGGGTDTQYF. CDR3 sequence (DNA): TGTGCCAGCAGCTTAGGACTTAGCGGGGGGGGCACAGATACGCAGTATTTT.

The rearrangement joins TRBV19 to TRBJ1-1; D not certain. CDR3 length equals 13 residues. Trimming stripped 6 bases from V and 1 base from J, with 9 bases between. Germline V CDR1 and CDR2: LNHDA, SQIVND (reference sequence). The CDR3 nucleotides are TGTGCCAGTAGGCAAACAGAGAACACTGAAGCTTTCTTT. As protein: CASRQTENTEAFF.

The chain has TRBV10-3 and TRBJ2-6, with 7 bases matching TRBD1. V was clipped by 7 bases and J by 0 bases; unmatched bases: 6. Germline V lookup: CDR1 ENHRY, CDR2 SYGVKD. The CDR3 extends over 16 amino acids. CDR3 nucleotide sequence: TGTGCCATCACGACAGGGTCGGGCTCTGGGGCCAACGTCCTGACTTTC. Its translation is CAITTGSGSGANVLTF.